This T cell receptor (beta chain) was obtained from a study of blood T cell repertoires in COVID-19. About the research overall: In each case, the material was cDNA or gDNA derived from T cells, B-cell-depleted T cells, or PBMCs.

This clone was counted between two and nine times. Germline V gene lookup returns CDR1 SGHRS and CDR2 YFSETQ. This CDR3 is 13 amino acids long. V lost 1 base and J 2 bases, leaving 7 bases between the germline ends. Per the original data handling: Estimated nucleated cell counts came from reference gene primer amplification. Produced via immunoSEQ multiplex PCR; TCRdb's table is partial and in-frame only. That table supplies the V and J calls and clone size; D and trimming were determined from the DNA. The sample lists 55,000 to 75,000 clones, 91% seen once, with approximately 8% in the top ten. Sequenced: peripheral blood. The TCR was taken from a human donor in a cohort sampled during active COVID-19. The V and J genes are TRBV5-1 and TRBJ2-7; D might be TRBD2 (5 bases). For the CDR3, the DNA is TGCGCCAGCAGCTTGTCGACTACCTACGAGCAGTACTTC. Protein: CASSLSTTYEQYF.